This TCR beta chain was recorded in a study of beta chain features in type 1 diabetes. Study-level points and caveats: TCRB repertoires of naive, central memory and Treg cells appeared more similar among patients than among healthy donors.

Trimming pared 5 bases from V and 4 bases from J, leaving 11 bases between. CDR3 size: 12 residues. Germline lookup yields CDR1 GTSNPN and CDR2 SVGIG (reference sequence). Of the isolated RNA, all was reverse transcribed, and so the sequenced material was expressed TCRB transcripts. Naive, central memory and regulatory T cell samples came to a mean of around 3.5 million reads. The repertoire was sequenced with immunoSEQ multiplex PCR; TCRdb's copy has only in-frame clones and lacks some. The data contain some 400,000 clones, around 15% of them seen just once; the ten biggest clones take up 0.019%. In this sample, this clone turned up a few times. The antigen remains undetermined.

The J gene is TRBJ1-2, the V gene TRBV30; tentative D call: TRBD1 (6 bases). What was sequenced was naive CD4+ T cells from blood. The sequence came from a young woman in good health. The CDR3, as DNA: TGTGCCTGGGTGGGACAACTCTATGGCTACACCTTC. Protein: CAWVGQLYGYTF.